This is a list of T cell receptor beta chains from one sample in a study of T cell responses to AZD1222 COVID-19 vaccine. TCRdb's table, derived via immunoSEQ multiplex PCR, lists solely in-frame clones and lacks some. The sample has 130,000 or so clones, approximately 91% seen once. The source material was peripheral blood, sampled on day 0 of AZD1222 vaccination. The source of these receptors is an adult in good health. The CDR3 runs from the conserved cysteine through the conserved F or W. D genes are given only for firm matches. A row's size may be missing; if present it is once, few, many or a size class.

TRBJ1-1 TRBV13 - - CASSLRSSITTEAFF TGTGCCAGCAGCTTAAGGTCTTCAATTACGACTGAAGCTTTCTTT
TRBJ1-3 TRBV6-5 - - CASSYSWGAGNTIYF TGTGCCAGCAGTTACTCGTGGGGAGCTGGAAACACCATATATTTT
TRBJ1-4 TRBV9 TRBD1 - CASSSLTGGAGNEKLFF TGTGCCAGCAGCTCTTTGACAGGGGGCGCGGGTAATGAAAAACTGTTTTTT
TRBJ1-5 TRBV4-3 - once CASSPLWGKQPQHF TGCGCCAGCAGCCCCCTTTGGGGGAAGCAGCCCCAGCATTTT
TRBJ1-1 TRBV10-1 TRBD1 - CASSEDRGTEAFF TGCGCCAGCAGTGAGGACAGGGGAACTGAAGCTTTCTTT
TRBJ2-2 TRBV4-2 - - CASSQGPANTGELFF TGTGCCAGCAGCCAAGGGCCAGCGAACACCGGGGAGCTGTTTTTT
TRBJ1-1 TRBV12-3/TRBV12-4 - - CASRGWGSTEAFF TGTGCCAGCAGGGGATGGGGGAGCACTGAAGCTTTCTTT
TRBJ2-3 TRBV18 - - CASSPQGPSTDTQYF TGTGCCAGCTCACCGCAGGGTCCCAGCACAGATACGCAGTATTTT
TRBJ1-6 TRBV4-3 - - CASSQGSAGTNSPLHF TGCGCCAGCAGCCAAGGGTCAGCCGGAACAAATTCACCCCTCCACTTT
TRBJ2-1 TRBV9 TRBD1 once CASSVGQGAWEQFF TGTGCCAGCAGCGTCGGACAGGGGGCTTGGGAGCAGTTCTTC
TRBJ1-3 TRBV12-3/TRBV12-4 - - CASSLASTNF TGTGCCAGCAGTTTGGCAAGTACGAATTTT
TRBJ1-2 TRBV4-3 - - CASSQVSIEGGSNYGYTF TGCGCCAGCAGCCAAGTCTCAATCGAAGGCGGTTCTAACTATGGCTACACCTTC
TRBJ2-7 TRBV7-9 - - CASSGLSYEQYF TGTGCCAGCAGCGGTCTCTCCTACGAGCAGTACTTC
TRBJ1-5 TRBV6-6 - - CASSIRGGNQPQHF TGTGCCAGCAGCATCAGGGGAGGCAATCAGCCCCAGCATTTT
TRBJ2-7 TRBV15 - - CATSPDSYEQYF TGTGCCACCAGCCCGGACTCCTACGAGCAGTACTTC
TRBJ1-2 TRBV7-9 - - CASSTTGHGNGYTF TGTGCCAGCAGCACCACAGGGCATGGTAATGGCTACACCTTC
TRBJ2-5 TRBV3-1/TRBV3-2 TRBD1 - CASSPGGISETQYF TGTGCCAGCAGCCCAGGGGGAATATCGGAGACCCAGTACTTC
TRBJ2-5 TRBV10-1 - once CASSPGREETQYF TGCGCCAGTTCGCCGGGCAGAGAAGAGACCCAGTACTTC
TRBJ1-6 TRBV28 - - CASSPSNNSPLHF TGTGCCAGCAGTCCCTCTAACAATTCACCCCTCCACTTT
TRBJ1-3 TRBV3-1/TRBV3-2 - - CASSFYGNTIYF TGTGCCAGCAGCTTCTACGGAAACACCATATATTTT
TRBJ2-1 TRBV7-2 TRBD2 - CASSNGLATNEQFF TGTGCCAGCAGTAATGGACTAGCTACCAATGAGCAGTTCTTC
TRBJ1-2 TRBV5-4 - - CASSLEAGSNYGYTF TGTGCCAGCAGCTTGGAAGCGGGGTCCAACTATGGCTACACCTTC
TRBJ2-2 TRBV15 - - CATVYSYTGELFF TGTGCCACCGTCTATAGCTACACCGGGGAGCTGTTTTTT
TRBJ2-7 TRBV6-6 TRBD1 - CASSPGTALSAPSYEQYF TGTGCCAGCAGTCCTGGGACAGCTCTCTCGGCTCCCTCCTACGAGCAGTACTTC
TRBJ1-5 TRBV15 TRBD1 - CATSRGAPMTGGARNQPQHF TGTGCCACCAGCAGGGGGGCCCCAATGACAGGGGGCGCGCGCAATCAGCCCCAGCATTTT
TRBJ2-1 TRBV5-1 - - CASSVGYEQFF TGCGCCAGCAGCGTCGGTTATGAGCAGTTCTTC
TRBJ2-3 TRBV19 - - CASSPGRTDTQYF TGTGCCAGTTCCCCGGGGCGTACAGATACGCAGTATTTT
TRBJ2-1 TRBV18 TRBD1 once CASSPTGAGEQFF TGTGCCAGCTCACCAACAGGGGCAGGTGAGCAGTTCTTC
TRBJ2-2 TRBV7-3 TRBD2 - CASSSVRTSGAELFF TGTGCCAGCAGCTCCGTTCGGACTAGCGGAGCGGAGCTGTTTTTT
TRBJ2-7 TRBV9 - - CASSVDGVNEQYF TGTGCCAGCAGCGTAGATGGGGTCAACGAGCAGTACTTC
TRBJ2-5 TRBV7-6 - - CASSLDVPRETQYF TGTGCCAGCAGCTTAGATGTGCCCAGAGAGACCCAGTACTTC
TRBJ1-2 TRBV6-1 - - CASSEDFRARLGGYTF TGTGCCAGCAGTGAAGATTTTCGGGCCAGACTCGGTGGCTACACCTTC
TRBJ2-3 TRBV11-2 - - CASDRLHRRADTQYF TGTGCCAGCGACCGACTCCACCGCCGGGCAGATACGCAGTATTTT
TRBJ1-2 TRBV30 TRBD1 - CAWSVWGTGGVGGYTF TGTGCCTGGAGTGTGTGGGGAACAGGGGGCGTCGGTGGCTACACCTTC
TRBJ2-7 TRBV28 - - CASSLLGLQYF TGTGCCAGCAGTTTGCTAGGTTTACAGTACTTC
TRBJ1-2 TRBV11-2 - - CASSLDRDYGYTF TGTGCCAGCAGCTTAGACAGGGACTATGGCTACACCTTC
TRBJ1-2 TRBV24-1 - once CATSDHTEGYTF TGTGCCACCAGTGACCATACGGAGGGCTACACCTTC
TRBJ2-5 TRBV5-4 - - CASSLRTGTIRETQYF TGTGCCAGCAGCTTACGGACAGGGACTATAAGAGAGACCCAGTACTTC
TRBJ2-1 TRBV2 - - CASSETPRVWNEQFF TGTGCCAGCAGTGAAACCCCCAGGGTTTGGAATGAGCAGTTCTTC
TRBJ2-1 TRBV10-3 - - CAISGTGGSSYNEQFF TGTGCCATCAGTGGTACCGGGGGTAGCTCCTACAATGAGCAGTTCTTC
TRBJ2-4 TRBV3-1/TRBV3-2 - - CASSQWAYRGGSKNIQYF TGTGCCAGCAGCCAATGGGCGTATCGGGGTGGGTCCAAAAACATTCAGTACTTC
TRBJ1-2 TRBV30 - - CAWSAEVVLSYGYTF TGTGCCTGGAGCGCGGAAGTGGTTTTGAGCTATGGCTACACCTTC
TRBJ1-6 TRBV30 - - CAWSQGHNSPLHF TGTGCCTGGAGTCAGGGCCATAATTCACCCCTCCACTTT